This T cell receptor (beta chain) was found in a study of T cells in Graves' hyperthyroidism and ophthalmopathy. About the research overall: Peripheral blood was obtained at initial diagnosis, preceding any treatment. Study-level points and caveats: Model output signaled ophthalmopathy a median around 6.9 months ahead of onset.

V was clipped by 10 bases and J by 3 bases, with 7 bases between them. This CDR3 comprises 12 residues. This clonotype was seen ten or more times. Its target is not known. Amplification of TCR beta CDR3 regions used RNA as the template. RT-PCR in the first round (using the HTBI primer set) targeted the TCR CDR3. TCRdb passed the multiplex PCR reads through MiXCR, listing each CDR3 protein once. The table shows some 500,000 distinct CDR3 sequences, with roughly a quarter occurring only once. This clonotype was sampled from a woman in her 30s with Graves' ophthalmopathy. The sample taken for sequencing was blood. The rearrangement joins TRBV12-3 or TRBV12-4 to TRBJ2-6, with D unresolved. The chain's CDR3 is CAIQVGANVLTF. The CDR3 region has the DNA TGTGCCATCCAGGTTGGGGCCAACGTCCTGACTTTC.